The present T cell receptor (beta chain) was sequenced within a study of CD8+ T cells in alopecia areata. Reverse transcribed after extraction, RNA yielded cDNA as the sequencing template. Generated by immunoSEQ multiplex PCR, the TCRdb table keeps only in-frame clones and is missing some. The table shows approximately 210,000 clones, with 66% occurring only once. Specified treatment: oral pan-JAK inhibitor, 5-10 mg twice daily. Sampling of alopecia areata patients yielded lesional scalp punch biopsies as well as peripheral blood. Concerning this clone itself: Its antigen is unknown.

Overall study results and limits: Many expanded lesional clones stayed in scalp and blood while on tofacitinib. Expanded CD8+ clones among the top 100, and scalp clonality, were significantly decreased by tofacitinib.

Germline assignment: CDR1 SGHAT and CDR2 FQNNGV. V lost 6 bases and J lost 1, with 9 bases in between. The CDR3 is made up of 13 amino acids. This chain links TRBV11-2 with TRBJ1-1; no clear D. Sequencing used CD4+ T cells sorted from blood, obtained between weeks 44 and 45, from a patient treated with tofacitinib. This receptor was identified in a human donor with alopecia areata. CDR3 in DNA: TGTGCCAGCAGTTCCAAAGGGAACACTGAAGCTTTCTTT. It specifies CASSSKGNTEAFF.